This paragraph covers one T cell receptor (beta chain) sequence. Its specific antigen is unknown. Per-base quality was not reported, and no clone a single base away is much larger than it. This entry is derived from a study of cytomegalovirus exposure and HLA in healthy donors (dated by TCRdb to the late 2010s). About the study as a whole: In an earlier analysis of 550 to 750 of the donors, about 270 Gb of sequence data and 90 million to 120 million unique TCR beta sequences from 150 million to 200 million T cells were reported. The study combined high-throughput TCR immunosequencing, statistical association of individual TCRs with disease status, and machine learning to predict cytomegalovirus infection status. A later analysis re-examined previously published TCR beta repertoires from 610 or so donors and added high-resolution HLA genotyping to investigate patterns of TCR occurrence. Among about 390 genotyped donors of the cohort, an average of 235,054 unique TCR beta nucleotide sequences were sequenced per donor, roughly a sixth of them non-productive. The study profiled the T cell repertoires of some 610 subjects by immunosequencing and related them to cytomegalovirus serostatus. Donor age, sex, ethnicity and CMV serostatus were compiled alongside the repertoire data. Along with the approximately 700-subject first cohort, a separate validation cohort of approximately 110 different subjects was used. Among the approximately 400 genotyped donors, approximately 81% belonged to the genetic ancestry cluster associated with self-reported Caucasian donors. Roughly 5 DR-DQ haplotypes were treated as single units for association and clustering because of strong linkage in the cohort. All discovery cohort repertoires had been generated on a single sequencing platform. To decide whether each TCR beta V gene segment behaved as functional or pseudogenic, an earlier analysis of some 540 of the donors relied on high-throughput TCR beta sequencing. Both class I and class II loci were covered by HLA typing, at four-digit resolution. In the later analysis, no new phenotypic data were used to find candidate immune exposures; instead, reliance was placed on TCR beta sequences and their occurrence across donors. Typing coverage differed by locus: A, B, C, DRB1 and DQB1 were typed in roughly 620-640 donors, DQA1 in 500 to 550, DPA1 in approximately 600, and DPB1 in 450 to 480. The aim of the study was to test whether cataloging public T cell receptors could identify signatures of past pathogen exposure. In a later genetic analysis, genome-wide SNP genotypes for about 55% of the roughly 700 donors were used, and that subset was treated as a discovery cohort. Roughly 300 gigabases of sequencing data and approximately 85 million unique TCR sequences were included in an early release covering roughly 700 HLA-typed donors. What the research found in general, with its limitations: According to a later analysis, parvovirus B19, influenza, CMV and Epstein-Barr virus appeared linked to several top co-occurrence clusters. A later analysis found that TCR association rates varied across HLA loci, with DRB1 alleles showing the most associated TCRs and HLA-C alleles the fewest. This cohort had only TCR beta chains sequenced, and the lack of alpha or paired-chain data limited which features could be detected. An association between a missense DCLRE1C variant and V-gene and J-gene trimming of TCR beta chains was found in a later genetic analysis and replicated in an independent cohort. Assigning TCR associations to individual alleles was difficult when HLA alleles, especially DR and DQ, strongly co-occurred. Most TCR sequences were observed very rarely across donors, whereas some public TCRs were present in many individuals. The presence/absence analyses assumed that sequencing depth was roughly uniform across donors, and that assumption may not be true. Because counts were too low, around 17 rarely observed V segments, including chromosome 9 orphons, were left out of the earlier analysis of a few hundred of the donors. A further reported finding was that TCR beta sequences accurately predicted the HLA-A and HLA-B alleles for most subjects in the first cohort. The sequencing pipeline was judged likely to have produced a cluster of highly shared sequence variants as a technical artifact. In vitro tests confirmed that a few of the cytomegalovirus-associated TCR beta chains recognize cytomegalovirus antigens. The authors suggested that the approach could potentially be extended to other disease states and immunological phenotypes. Because the 87-base-pair reads could not distinguish some IMGT-functional V segments, including TRBV6-2 and TRBV6-3, those segments were excluded. In both the original and validation cohorts, the classifier was reported to diagnose cytomegalovirus status with high specificity and sensitivity. A later genetic analysis reported fewer N-insertions in productive TCRs among donors in an Asian-associated ancestry cluster than the roughly 670-donor mean. Correlated functional status among segregating V segments might be attributable to linkage disequilibrium, but an unknown experimental factor could not be ruled out. An earlier analysis of approximately 600 of the donors showed that most TCR beta V segments appeared in productive rearrangements either about 87% or about 30% of the time, which broadly matched IMGT annotations. In a later analysis, most CMV-associated TCR beta chains were found to appear HLA-restricted, with HLA associations seemingly driven largely by CMV exposure. The study listed around 160 TCR beta chains as associated with cytomegalovirus. Compared with equally common non-associated chains, HLA-associated TCR beta chains in a later analysis were more clonally expanded and had lower generation probabilities. CMV serostatus was the only immune exposure information available for the cohort. In a later analysis, about 17,000 TCR beta sequences were associated with specific HLA alleles at a false discovery rate of 0.05. Because HLA typing was unavailable for some donors at each locus, only the typed subset was used in association tests.

The library was built by means of the immunoSEQ multiplex PCR assay. The multiplex PCR relied on a mix of 60 forward primers for TCR Vbeta segments and 13 reverse primers for TCR Jbeta segments. The CDR3 region of rearranged TCR beta genes was amplified from genomic DNA by a multiplex PCR assay. On the Illumina HiSeq System, the amplified TCR beta libraries were sequenced as 87-base-pair reads. Turning to the authors' computational methods: A later analysis tallied roughly 78 million unique TCR beta chains across the 610 or so repertoires, and about 10 million of those chains were shared by two or more donors. Raw reads were error-corrected and collapsed into unique sequences by a nearest-neighbor algorithm in which closely related sequences were merged to remove PCR and sequencing errors. Alignment of CDR3 sequences to IMGT reference sequences was used to assign V, D and J gene segments. For a sequence to be retained, a match of at least six nucleotides was required to both a V gene segment and a J gene segment. Rearrangements were classified as productive when the CDR3 lacked stop codons and remained in frame with V and J, and all other rearrangements were classified as non-productive. Following IMGT convention, CDR3 was defined as the stretch from the second conserved V-encoded cysteine to the conserved J-encoded phenylalanine. The earlier analysis of around 640 of the donors excluded sequences that lacked an unambiguous match to a single V gene segment. An earlier analysis of over 450 of the donors classified V segments as functional when productive rearrangements were above 56.7% and as segregating when the standard deviation between donors was above 5%. A statistical classification framework was built for diagnosing cytomegalovirus status from the catalog of TCR beta chain sequences. V and J gene assignment, in a later analysis, came from comparing TCR nucleotide sequences with IMGT/GENE-DB human TR gene sequences. Using the TCRdist pipeline, a later analysis assigned CDR3 sequences along with most-parsimonious VDJ recombination scenarios. In a later analysis, each TCR beta chain was defined by its CDR3 amino acid sequence together with its V-gene family, and reads without a unique V-gene family were excluded. A later analysis removed 500 to 600 highly shared, low-generation-probability nucleotide sequences to deal with suspected cross-contamination and a sequencing artifact. In a later analysis, a clonal expansion index was calculated for each public chain from normalized within-repertoire ranks of inferred template counts. In a later analysis, generation probabilities were computed using a VDJ recombination model fitted to out-of-frame rearrangements, and the results were checked against IGoR. In a later analysis, hypergeometric tests were used to score TCR-TCR, TCR-HLA and TCR-CMV co-occurrence, with a repertoire-size bias correction applied to TCR pairs. To estimate false discovery rates, a later analysis permuted the HLA or CMV assignments 20 times. In a later analysis, co-occurring TCRs were grouped using DBSCAN, with TCRdist sequence similarity added in when clustering inside HLA-allele-positive subsets. Repertoires with fewer than 30,000 or more than 120,000 public chains were left out of co-occurrence clustering, as were four to six repertoires with anomalous nucleotide sharing. TCRdb took this table from immuneACCESS and kept in-frame rearrangements with V and J called. Such tables lack part of the clones; where checked against another copy, unresolved V genes explain under half of the gap, and the rest is unexplained. From that table come the V and J calls and clone size; the DNA was used to work out D and trimming. This sample holds approximately 190,000 clones; around 82% were observed only once. More than 1.5% of the sample comes from the top ten.

The CDR3 measures 14 amino acids from cysteine to phenylalanine. Only the CDR3 DNA is retained, 42 bases long and in frame from the first base. The germline V gene provides CDR1 ENHRY and CDR2 SYGVKD. Trimming leaves V shorter by 5 bases and J shorter by 7 bases, with the junction holding 6 bases beyond the gene matches. The cohort comprised 666 healthy bone marrow donors. At the time of sampling, all cohort members were nominally healthy, though unrecorded immune exposures were likely present. The donor tested CMV seropositive and was one of the 289 seropositive cohort members. A peripheral blood sample was collected from each donor, and TCR beta sequencing was performed on peripheral blood mononuclear cells. The Qiagen DNeasy Blood Extraction Kit was used to extract genomic DNA from the blood cell samples.

The sequenced sample was PBMCs. The sequence joins TRBV10-3 to TRBJ2-7, with 12 junctional bases fitting TRBD1. This receptor was taken from a middle-aged man in good health and CMV-seropositive. The DNA sequence reads TGTGCCATCAGTCCGGGACAGGGGGCGCGGGAGCAGTACTTC. This is translated as CAISPGQGAREQYF.